The next 9 T cell receptor beta chains were all read from a single sample in a study of blood T cell repertoires in COVID-19. Libraries were prepared by immunoSEQ multiplex PCR; TCRdb keeps only in-frame clonotypes and omits some of them. The sample yields approximately 300,000 clones, around 86% seen once. Source material: PBMCs or T cells enriched from blood (not recorded which). The receptors derive from a man aged 55-75 years who had recovered from COVID-19.

The sample holds a few counts of this clone. The chain combines TRBV18 with TRBJ2-2; 8 positions match TRBD2. V was clipped by 2 bases and J by 6 bases; unmatched bases: 8. This CDR3 has 16 amino acids. Germline-derived CDR1 and CDR2 are KGHSH and LQKENI. The CDR3 spells CASSPSASGFSGELFF. The DNA of the CDR3 is TGTGCCAGCTCACCATCGGCTAGCGGGTTTTCCGGGGAGCTGTTTTTT.

This clone was detected only a few times. This chain joins TRBV4-3 and TRBJ1-1; no reliable D call. The CDR3 extends over 14 amino acids. Deletions cut 4 bases from V and 4 bases from J, with 13 bases between. Germline loops: CDR1 LGHNA, CDR2 YSLEER. The CDR3, as DNA: TGCGCCAGCAGCCTAGTTGGCGGGTCCACTGAAGCTTTCTTT. Protein: CASSLVGGSTEAFF.

The rearrangement uses TRBV30 and TRBJ1-4, with 7 bases fitting TRBD1. Trimming at V came to 0 bases and at J to 8 bases, leaving 3 bases not matched to a gene. This CDR3 is 13 amino acids long. Germline CDR1 GTSNPN, CDR2 SVGIG (reference sequence). The CDR3 bases are TGTGCCTGGAGTGTACAGGGGCGGGAAAAACTGTTTTTT. This codes for CAWSVQGREKLFF.

This clone was seen just once. The genes are TRBV25-1 and TRBJ1-6; tentatively, D is TRBD1 (6 bases). The germline gives CDR1 MGHDK, CDR2 SYGVNS. The CDR3 consists of 15 residues. V shed 0 bases and J shed 13 bases, with 16 bases lying between them. CDR3 in amino acids: CASSEYGGGTGPLHF. The CDR3 DNA follows: TGTGCCAGCAGTGAATATGGGGGCGGAACGGGTCCCCTCCACTTT.

This clone showed up just a few times. This chain connects TRBV10-2 to TRBJ2-2; no reliable D call. This CDR3 contains 14 residues. The V and J ends lost 6 bases and 5 bases respectively, with 13 bases between them. The V gene's germline CDR1 is WSHSY and CDR2 SAAADI. As DNA, the CDR3 is TGCGCCAGCAGGAAGGCGGAAGCAACCGGGGAGCTGTTTTTT. Translating it yields CASRKAEATGELFF.

V usage is TRBV29-1 and J usage is TRBJ2-4; D ambiguous. The CDR3 is 17 residues long. Trimming pared 1 base from V and 0 bases from J, leaving 16 bases between. Germline V lookup: CDR1 SQVTM, CDR2 ANQGSEA. CDR3 in DNA: TGCAGCGTTGAAGTCCCCGAGATAGATCTAGCCAAAAACATTCAGTACTTC. Encoded protein: CSVEVPEIDLAKNIQYF.

This clone was seen only once. CDR3 in amino acids: CATSRGSGTGENIQYF. The CDR3 bases are TGTGCCACCAGCAGAGGGTCCGGGACAGGGGAAAACATTCAGTACTTC. The gene calls are TRBV15 and TRBJ2-4; 10 bases align to TRBD1. Germline-derived CDR1 and CDR2 are LNHNV and YYDKDF (reference sequence). V trimming: 1 base; J trimming: 5 bases; junction bases outside the gene matches: 5. This CDR3 has 16 amino acids.

The V and J genes are TRBV25-1 and TRBJ1-6, with 7 bases fitting TRBD1. Per the germline V gene, CDR1 is MGHDK and CDR2 is SYGVNS. This CDR3 region has 14 residues. Unmatched junction bases numbered 6, after V lost 6 bases and J lost 7 bases. The CDR3, as DNA: TGTGCCAGCAGGGCCGGGACAGCAAATTCACCCCTCCACTTT. It specifies CASRAGTANSPLHF.

The CDR3 protein is CASRPTLGNEQFF. The CDR3 nucleotides are TGTGCCAGCAGGCCCACCCTCGGCAATGAGCAGTTCTTC. The chain carries TRBV27 and TRBJ2-1; D is ambiguous. Germline-derived CDR1 and CDR2 are MNHEY and SMNVEV (reference sequence). V lost 6 bases and J 6 bases, leaving 12 bases between the germline ends. The CDR3 contains 13 residues.